The rows below give T cell receptor beta chains drawn from one sample of a study of blood T cells in healthy people across ages. One entry per CDR3 protein, called by TCRdb with MiXCR from the 5' RACE reads. The data contain about 1.6 million distinct CDR3 sequences, 30% to 40% of them singletons. Sample: blood. The receptors derive from a young woman in good health. Both conserved end residues are part of each CDR3. Each record gives: J gene, clone size, D gene, V gene, CDR3 protein, CDR3 DNA. The D gene is left open where the match is weak. The size of a clone is reported for some rows only, either as once, few or many, or as a class for expanded clones.

J: TRBJ2-7
size: .
D: TRBD2
V: TRBV5-1
CDR3: CASSLGLAGKPSYEQYF
DNA: TGCGCCAGCAGCTTGGGACTAGCGGGAAAGCCCTCCTACGAGCAGTACTTC

J: TRBJ1-1
size: .
D: .
V: TRBV4-2
CDR3: CASSPRSMGGTEAFF
DNA: TGTGCCAGCAGTCCAAGGAGTATGGGGGGCACTGAAGCTTTCTTT

J: TRBJ1-2
size: .
D: .
V: TRBV28
CDR3: CASRTQAYGYTF
DNA: TGTGCCAGCAGGACACAGGCCTATGGCTACACCTTC

J: TRBJ1-1
size: .
D: .
V: TRBV4-1
CDR3: CASSPPGPRSNTEAFF
DNA: TGCGCCAGCAGCCCCCCCGGGCCCCGGTCGAACACTGAAGCTTTCTTT

J: TRBJ1-2
size: .
D: .
V: TRBV29-1
CDR3: CNVPLVRRQDLYGYTF
DNA: TGCAACGTCCCCCTTGTACGACGGCAAGACCTCTATGGCTACACCTTC

J: TRBJ1-5
size: .
D: .
V: TRBV3-1
CDR3: CASSAGWRNQPQHF
DNA: TGTGCCAGCTCGGCAGGGTGGCGCAATCAGCCCCAGCATTTT

J: TRBJ2-1
size: few
D: TRBD2
V: TRBV29-1
CDR3: CSGLLAGGYNGQFF
DNA: TGCAGCGGTCTTCTAGCGGGAGGTTACAATGGGCAGTTCTTC

J: TRBJ1-2
size: .
D: .
V: TRBV27
CDR3: CARQVNYGYTF
DNA: TGTGCCAGACAGGTTAACTATGGCTACACCTTC

J: TRBJ2-5
size: .
D: TRBD2
V: TRBV2
CDR3: CASSESRGDETQYF
DNA: TGTGCCAGCAGTGAATCGCGGGGGGACGAGACCCAGTACTTC

J: TRBJ1-2
size: once
D: .
V: TRBV5-1
CDR3: CASSWRGLNYGYTF
DNA: TGCGCCAGTAGCTGGCGAGGGTTGAACTATGGCTACACCTTC

J: TRBJ2-3
size: .
D: .
V: TRBV7-6
CDR3: CAGSFLASSTGTDTQYF
DNA: TGTGCCGGCAGCTTCCTAGCGAGTTCGACAGGGACAGATACGCAGTATTTT

J: TRBJ2-5
size: few
D: .
V: TRBV6-5
CDR3: CASYRDQETQYF
DNA: TGTGCCAGCTACAGGGACCAAGAGACCCAGTACTTC

J: TRBJ1-1
size: .
D: TRBD1
V: TRBV20-1
CDR3: CSARGWTGLNTEAFF
DNA: TGCAGTGCTAGAGGGTGGACAGGGTTGAACACTGAAGCTTTCTTT

J: TRBJ1-6
size: few
D: TRBD1
V: TRBV6-2/TRBV6-3
CDR3: CASSYGQAAPLHF
DNA: TGTGCCAGCAGTTACGGACAGGCCGCACCCCTCCACTTT

J: TRBJ1-1
size: many
D: .
V: TRBV20-1
CDR3: CSARDLQLNTEAFF
DNA: TGCAGTGCTAGAGATCTACAGTTGAACACTGAAGCTTTCTTT

J: TRBJ1-1
size: few
D: TRBD1
V: TRBV10-3
CDR3: CAINTGTGTEAFF
DNA: TGTGCCATCAACACAGGGACAGGGACTGAAGCTTTCTTT

J: TRBJ2-2
size: .
D: .
V: TRBV6-2/TRBV6-3
CDR3: CASSYPQGNTGELFF
DNA: TGTGCCAGCAGTTACCCACAGGGTAACACCGGGGAGCTGTTTTTT

J: TRBJ1-5
size: .
D: .
V: TRBV6-5
CDR3: CASRDGVNQPQHF
DNA: TGTGCCAGCAGAGACGGGGTCAATCAGCCCCAGCATTTT

J: TRBJ2-5
size: few
D: .
V: TRBV3-1
CDR3: CASSQYGREQETQYF
DNA: TGTGCCAGCAGCCAATATGGTCGGGAGCAAGAGACCCAGTACTTC

J: TRBJ1-5
size: .
D: TRBD1
V: TRBV6-1
CDR3: CASSETHRTGRPQHF
DNA: TGTGCCAGCAGTGAGACCCACAGGACAGGTCGGCCCCAGCATTTT

J: TRBJ2-7
size: .
D: TRBD2
V: TRBV6-1
CDR3: CASGLAGVTTYEQYF
DNA: TGTGCCAGCGGACTAGCGGGGGTTACTACCTACGAGCAGTACTTC

J: TRBJ2-3
size: .
D: TRBD2
V: TRBV7-2
CDR3: CASRGGAADTQYF
DNA: TGTGCCAGCCGCGGGGGGGCGGCAGATACGCAGTATTTT

J: TRBJ2-3
size: many
D: TRBD2
V: TRBV9
CDR3: CASSEASGRTDTQYF
DNA: TGTGCCAGCAGCGAAGCTAGCGGGAGGACAGATACGCAGTATTTT

J: TRBJ1-1
size: few
D: .
V: TRBV29-1
CDR3: CSVDWLNTEAFF
DNA: TGCAGCGTTGATTGGCTGAACACTGAAGCTTTCTTT

J: TRBJ1-5
size: .
D: .
V: TRBV12-3/TRBV12-4
CDR3: CASSPQGSGNQPQHF
DNA: TGTGCCAGCAGTCCCCAGGGGAGTGGGAATCAGCCCCAGCATTTT

J: TRBJ2-5
size: .
D: TRBD1
V: TRBV7-7
CDR3: CASSLADRDRGRETQYF
DNA: TGTGCCAGCAGCTTAGCAGACCGGGACAGGGGTCGGGAGACCCAGTACTTC

J: TRBJ2-5
size: few
D: .
V: TRBV5-1
CDR3: CASSVSVPGRGGGVQETQYF
DNA: TGCGCCAGCAGCGTATCTGTCCCGGGACGCGGCGGGGGCGTTCAAGAGACCCAGTACTTC

J: TRBJ2-3
size: .
D: TRBD2
V: TRBV12-3/TRBV12-4
CDR3: CASSWGLGGRADAQYF
DNA: TGTGCCAGCAGTTGGGGACTAGGGGGGAGAGCAGATGCGCAGTATTTT

J: TRBJ2-1
size: .
D: .
V: TRBV21-1
CDR3: CASSEGSGLAFPTSYNEQFF
DNA: TGTGCCAGCAGCGAGGGATCGGGACTAGCTTTTCCTACCTCCTACAATGAGCAGTTCTTC

J: TRBJ2-5
size: many
D: .
V: TRBV3-1
CDR3: CASSQGSRSGETQYF
DNA: TGTGCCAGCAGCCAAGGATCACGATCCGGAGAGACCCAGTACTTC

J: TRBJ1-6
size: .
D: .
V: TRBV7-9
CDR3: CASSHVGVGNSPLHF
DNA: TGTGCCAGCAGCCATGTCGGGGTTGGAAATTCACCCCTCCACTTT

J: TRBJ1-2
size: once
D: TRBD1
V: TRBV10-3
CDR3: CATGQDNNYGYTF
DNA: TGTGCCACCGGACAGGATAATAACTATGGCTACACCTTC

J: TRBJ2-2
size: .
D: .
V: TRBV7-2
CDR3: CASSPRGGIAGELFF
DNA: TGTGCCAGCAGCCCACGAGGGGGGATCGCCGGGGAGCTGTTTTTT

J: TRBJ1-2
size: many
D: .
V: TRBV29-1
CDR3: CSVERDAGGYTF
DNA: TGCAGCGTTGAGAGGGACGCCGGAGGCTACACCTTC

J: TRBJ1-4
size: few
D: .
V: TRBV4-1
CDR3: CASRRQIATNEKLFF
DNA: TGCGCCAGCAGACGGCAGATCGCAACTAATGAAAAACTGTTTTTT

J: TRBJ2-1
size: .
D: .
V: TRBV29-1
CDR3: CSVEEAVGGPYEQFF
DNA: TGCAGCGTTGAAGAGGCCGTCGGGGGACCCTACGAGCAGTTCTTC

J: TRBJ2-1
size: few
D: TRBD2
V: TRBV15
CDR3: CATSRVFELAGGWEQFF
DNA: TGTGCCACCAGCAGAGTTTTCGAGCTAGCGGGAGGTTGGGAGCAGTTCTTC

J: TRBJ2-1
size: .
D: .
V: TRBV9
CDR3: CASSSRTRYNEQFF
DNA: TGTGCCAGCAGTTCCCGGACAAGGTACAATGAGCAGTTCTTC

J: TRBJ2-7
size: .
D: TRBD1
V: TRBV5-4
CDR3: CASGQGTSTYEQYF
DNA: TGTGCCAGCGGACAGGGGACCTCTACCTACGAGCAGTACTTC

J: TRBJ2-3
size: few
D: .
V: TRBV20-1
CDR3: CSAGPRDTQYF
DNA: TGCAGTGCTGGCCCTAGAGATACGCAGTATTTT

J: TRBJ1-4
size: .
D: .
V: TRBV27
CDR3: CASGSSLREKLFF
DNA: TGTGCCAGCGGATCTAGCCTCCGAGAAAAACTGTTTTTT

J: TRBJ2-3
size: once
D: .
V: TRBV6-1
CDR3: CACGVGRADTQYF
DNA: TGTGCCTGCGGTGTAGGGCGAGCAGATACGCAGTATTTT

J: TRBJ2-3
size: .
D: TRBD2
V: TRBV24-1
CDR3: CATSDSGGESFTDTQYF
DNA: TGTGCCACCAGTGATTCCGGGGGGGAGAGCTTCACAGATACGCAGTATTTT

J: TRBJ2-7
size: .
D: TRBD2
V: TRBV6-5
CDR3: CASSYAGGGADEQYF
DNA: TGTGCCAGCAGTTACGCGGGCGGGGGGGCCGACGAGCAGTACTTC

J: TRBJ1-2
size: .
D: TRBD1
V: TRBV7-8
CDR3: CASSYPRDRGQEYGYTF
DNA: TGTGCCAGCAGCTACCCCCGGGACAGGGGGCAGGAGTATGGCTACACCTTC

J: TRBJ2-7
size: few
D: TRBD2
V: TRBV7-2
CDR3: CASSTRASGAYEQYF
DNA: TGTGCCAGCAGCACAAGGGCTAGCGGGGCCTACGAGCAGTACTTC

J: TRBJ2-7
size: many
D: .
V: TRBV4-1
CDR3: CASSLLDGTYEQYF
DNA: TGCGCCAGCAGCCTATTGGACGGGACCTACGAGCAGTACTTC